Each of the 27 T cell receptor beta chains below was sequenced from the same sample in a study of radiation and T cells in renal cell carcinoma. Time point specified: blood 4 weeks post-SBRT, at nephrectomy. Sample treatment: 15 Gy SBRT to primary tumor, nephrectomy 4 weeks later. The protocol was immunoSEQ multiplex PCR, while the TCRdb copy is restricted to in-frame clones and leaves out a portion. The table records fewer than 200,000 clones, about 88% of them present only once. The sample here was blood, taken from a patient whose treatment included radiotherapy and nephrectomy. These receptor sequences come from a woman aged 45-59 years with renal cell carcinoma.

This chain joins TRBV7-2 and TRBJ2-7; TRBD2 is a possible D gene (6 bases). The CDR3 has 15 residues. CDR1 SGHTA and CDR2 FQGNSA come from the germline V gene. Trimming shortened V by 7 bases and J by 5 bases, and 21 bases separated the two germline ends. The CDR3 reads CASKLSGGAQHEQYF. The CDR3 DNA follows: TGTGCCAGCAAGCTTAGTGGAGGGGCTCAACACGAGCAGTACTTC.

This chain uses TRBV6-5 with TRBJ2-7, with no clear D. Trimming removed 2 bases from V and 0 bases from J, with 5 bases in between. CDR3 length: 13 residues. Looked up from germline, CDR1 is MNHEY and CDR2 is SVGAGI. The CDR3 here is CASSYGGSYEQYF. For the CDR3, the DNA is TGTGCCAGCAGTTACGGCGGCTCCTACGAGCAGTACTTC.

This clone appeared once. This rearrangement joins TRBV7-2 to TRBJ2-3; 7 nucleotides line up with TRBD2. The CDR3 totals 15 residues. Germline V gene sequence: CDR1 SGHTA, CDR2 FQGNSA. V was clipped by 5 bases and J by 2 bases; unmatched bases: 7. The CDR3: CASSIRAGNTDTQYF. For the CDR3, the DNA is TGTGCCAGCAGCATTAGAGCGGGGAACACAGATACGCAGTATTTT.

This chain connects TRBV7-8 to TRBJ1-1; no clear D. V shed 3 bases and J shed 0 bases, with 5 bases lying between them. Germline-derived CDR1 and CDR2 are SGHVS and FQNEAQ. The CDR3 covers 13 residues. The CDR3 region is CASSFLVNTEAFF. DNA for the CDR3: TGTGCCAGCAGCTTCCTAGTGAACACTGAAGCTTTCTTT.

The rearrangement uses TRBV5-4 and TRBJ2-1, with 7 bases that match TRBD1. The germline CDR1 and CDR2 sequences are SGHNT and YYREEE (reference sequence). After removal of 2 bases from V and 6 bases from J, the junction contained 5 bases not matched to a gene. The CDR3 is 14 amino acids. Written as DNA, the CDR3 is TGTGCCAGCAGCTTCGACAGGGTAGTCAATGAGCAGTTCTTC. Its protein product is CASSFDRVVNEQFF.

The V call is TRBV12-5, the J call TRBJ1-6; D is uncertain. Per germline, CDR1 LGHNT and CDR2 FRNRAP. Trimming shortened V by 6 bases and J by 9 bases, and 15 bases separated the two germline ends. The CDR3 totals 14 residues. The CDR3 region is CASGMSYMRSPLHF. Written as DNA, the CDR3 is TGTGCTAGTGGAATGTCTTATATGCGTTCACCCCTCCACTTT.

On this clone: Other DNA sequences in this sample translate to the same CDR3. V and J are TRBV11-3 and TRBJ2-5; TRBD2 aligns across 8 bases. V lost 5 bases, J lost 2 bases, and 4 bases stayed unmatched. CDR1 SGHNT and CDR2 YENEEA come from the germline V gene. The CDR3 has 14 residues. The CDR3 sequence: CASSRAGGQETQYF. The CDR3 coding sequence is TGTGCCAGCAGCCGCGCGGGGGGACAAGAGACCCAGTACTTC.

The V call is TRBV28, the J call TRBJ2-1, with a weak D call TRBD2 (7 bases). Trimming took 9 bases from V and 3 from J, leaving 15 bases between them. From germline, CDR1 is MDHEN and CDR2 SYDVKM. The CDR3 loop spans 14 amino acids. The CDR3 DNA is TGTGCCAGTAAGAGGGGGGGCGACTACAATGAGCAGTTCTTC. Translation: CASKRGGDYNEQFF.

This clone was detected a few times. This sequence joins TRBV19 and TRBJ1-5; 9 bases fit TRBD1. V was pared by 3 bases and J by 6 bases, with 6 bases of the junction left unmatched. Germline CDR1 LNHDA, CDR2 SQIVND (reference sequence). The CDR3 totals 15 residues. The CDR3 protein is CASSIDRGLVQPQHF. CDR3 DNA: TGTGCCAGTAGTATCGACAGGGGGTTGGTTCAGCCCCAGCATTTT. Looking up the rest from reference TRBV19 and TRBJ1-5 gives the full variable domain: DGGITQSPKYLFRKEGQNVTLSCEQNLNHDAMYWYRQDPGQGLRLIYYSQIVNDFQKGDIAEGYSVSREKKESFPLTVTSAQKNPTAFYLCASSIDRGLVQPQHFGDGTRLSIL.

CDR3 amino acids: CASSSGQGGQPQHF. The CDR3 DNA is TGTGCCAGCAGTTCGGGACAGGGCGGTCAGCCCCAGCATTTT. The chain employs TRBV6-5 and TRBJ1-5; 9 positions agree with TRBD1. Germline-derived CDR1 and CDR2 are MNHEY and SVGAGI. Trimming at V came to 4 bases and at J to 6 bases, leaving 4 bases not matched to a gene. There are 14 residues in the CDR3.

This clone has only a few counts. The chain combines TRBV4-1 with TRBJ1-1; no reliable D call. The CDR3 is 14 amino acids. Trimming shortened V by 2 bases and J by 4 bases, and 11 bases separated the two germline ends. The germline gives CDR1 MGHRA, CDR2 YSYEKL. The CDR3 DNA sequence: TGCGCCAGCAGCCAACTACTAGAGGGCACTGAAGCTTTCTTT. The encoded protein is CASSQLLEGTEAFF.

V gene TRBV7-8 combines with J gene TRBJ1-2, with D tentatively TRBD1 (6 bases). The CDR3 is 16 residues long. V was shortened by 1 base and J by 3 bases, with 15 bases between the two germline ends. Germline CDR1 is SGHVS and CDR2 is FQNEAQ. The CDR3 sequence is CASSLGGRRSYYGYTF. CDR3 sequence (DNA): TGTGCCAGCAGCTTAGGGGGGCGACGGAGCTACTATGGCTACACCTTC.

The J gene is TRBJ2-7, the V gene TRBV5-1; D remains ambiguous. Trimming removed 0 bases at V and 3 bases at J, with 13 bases between. CDR3 size: 15 residues. Germline V CDR1 and CDR2: SGHRS, YFSETQ. The CDR3 here is CASSLEVSSIYEQYF. The DNA for the CDR3 is TGCGCCAGCAGCTTGGAGGTTAGCAGTATCTACGAGCAGTACTTC.

V and J are TRBV7-8 and TRBJ1-5, with D unclear. Germline values: CDR1 SGHVS, CDR2 FQNEAQ. V was trimmed by 2 bases and J by 4 bases, leaving 9 bases between them. The CDR3 totals 14 residues. CDR3 in amino acids: CASSLQASNQPQHF. The CDR3 coding sequence is TGTGCCAGCAGCTTACAGGCATCGAATCAGCCCCAGCATTTT. Based on the CDR3 plus reference TRBV7-8 and TRBJ1-5, the full variable domain is GAGVSQSPRYKVAKRGQDVALRCDPISGHVSLFWYQQALGQGPEFLTYFQNEAQLDKSGLPSDRFFAERPEGSVSTLKIQRTQQEDSAVYLCASSLQASNQPQHFGDGTRLSIL.

This chain links TRBV5-6 with TRBJ2-2; D may be TRBD1 (5 bases). CDR3 size: 16 residues. Deletions cut 0 bases from V and 0 bases from J, with 9 bases between. Germline CDR1 reads SGHDT; CDR2 reads YYEEEE. CDR3 in amino acids: CASSLGWGANTGELFF. CDR3 nucleotides: TGTGCCAGCAGCTTGGGGTGGGGCGCGAACACCGGGGAGCTGTTTTTT. Full variable domain (missing parts from reference TRBV5-6 and TRBJ2-2): DAGVTQSPTHLIKTRGQQVTLRCSPKSGHDTVSWYQQALGQGPQFIFQYYEEEERQRGNFPDRFSGHQFPNYSSELNVNALLLGDSALYLCASSLGWGANTGELFFGEGSRLTVL.

The genes are TRBV18 and TRBJ1-2; TRBD1 might be the D (6 bases). This CDR3 is built from 14 residues. Germline V gene lookup returns CDR1 KGHSH and CDR2 LQKENI. Between the trimmed V and J ends, which lost 4 bases and 3 bases, there was a span of 12 bases. DNA of the CDR3: TGTGCCAGCTCACGGGACACGTTGGACTATGGCTACACCTTC. Translating gives CASSRDTLDYGYTF.

The chain is built from TRBV7-8 and TRBJ1-2, with TRBD1 matching 10 bases. J gave up 7 bases and V 4 bases, and 12 bases lay outside the gene matches. Germline values: CDR1 SGHVS, CDR2 FQNEAQ. The CDR3 contains 16 residues. The CDR3 nucleotides are TGTGCCAGCAGCTCTTGGGCCGGGACAGGGGCTGCTGGCTACACCTTC. Translating gives CASSSWAGTGAAGYTF.

Comment on this clone: Relative to the germline gene, one junction end is altered; a read error may explain this. The rearrangement uses TRBV7-7 and TRBJ1-1; the match to TRBD1 covers 8 bases. This CDR3 is built from 13 residues. Germline CDR1 is SSHAT and CDR2 is FNYEAQ (reference sequence). Written as DNA, the CDR3 is TGTGCTAGCAGCGAAGACAGGGGCACTGAAGCTTTCTTT. This codes for CASSEDRGTEAFF.

The V call is TRBV9, the J call TRBJ1-4, with D tentatively TRBD1 (5 bases). The CDR3 covers 14 residues. Deletions cut 3 bases from V and 7 bases from J, with 13 bases between. CDR1 and CDR2 from the germline V gene are SGDLS and YYNGEE. CDR3 DNA sequence: TGTGCCAGCAGCGAACTCCGGACAAGTGAAAAACTGTTTTTT. Translated, it gives CASSELRTSEKLFF.

The chain uses TRBV21-1 and TRBJ1-1; TRBD1, the table's D call, was not compared with the DNA. TRBV21-1 is reported as a pseudogene. The CDR3 totals 15 residues. The CDR3 is CASSTGQGRESEAFF. CDR3 nucleotides: TGTGCCAGCAGCACCGGACAGGGCCGTGAATCTGAAGCTTTCTTT.

The rearrangement links TRBV5-4 to TRBJ1-1; D not resolved. V shed 0 bases and J shed 7 bases, with 19 bases lying between them. The CDR3 is 16 amino acids. Germline CDR1 is SGHNT and CDR2 is YYREEE (reference sequence). As DNA, the CDR3 is TGTGCCAGCAGCTTGGTGATGAGGACGGGAACGGGTGAAGCTTTCTTT. This translates into CASSLVMRTGTGEAFF.

The CDR3 DNA is TGTGCCAGCAGCCCGCGGGGACAGGGACCTCCTGGGGCCAACGTCCTGACTTTC. Translating gives CASSPRGQGPPGANVLTF. The chain employs TRBV11-2 and TRBJ2-6; TRBD1 aligns across 9 bases. Germline-derived CDR1 and CDR2 are SGHAT and FQNNGV. The CDR3 sequence is 18 residues long. V lost 5 bases, J lost 2 bases, and 10 bases stayed unmatched.

The chain has TRBV5-1 and TRBJ1-1; D possibly corresponds to TRBD1 (6 bases). With 1 base removed from V and 11 bases from J, the gap between germline ends came to 21 bases. Germline CDR1 reads SGHRS; CDR2 reads YFSETQ. This CDR3 spans 15 amino acids. CDR3 DNA: TGCGCCAGCAGCTTGCTTGACGGGGACAAGGGGAGGGCTTTCTTT. This gives the protein CASSLLDGDKGRAFF.

Only a few counts were recorded for this clone. This chain connects TRBV30 to TRBJ1-1; perhaps TRBD1 as D (5 bases). CDR1 and CDR2 (germline): GTSNPN, SVGIG (reference sequence). This CDR3 region has 13 residues. Trimming took off 2 bases at V and 5 bases at J, with 12 bases between the two ends. CDR3 nucleotides: TGTGCCTGGAGTTCTCAGGGAGGGACTGAAGCTTTCTTT. Translation gives CAWSSQGGTEAFF.

This chain uses TRBV11-2 with TRBJ2-3; D is perhaps TRBD1 or TRBD2 (5 bases each). Germline-derived CDR1 and CDR2 are SGHAT and FQNNGV. The CDR3 has 12 amino acids. V was cut by 0 bases and J by 9 bases, with 7 bases left in between. CDR3 nucleotides: TGTGCCAGCAGCTTAGAGGGGGACACGCAGTATTTT. This translates into CASSLEGDTQYF.

The chain combines TRBV29-1 with TRBJ2-3; D possibly corresponds to TRBD1 (6 bases). CDR3 length: 12 amino acids. Germline V gene lookup returns CDR1 SQVTM and CDR2 ANQGSEA. The ends were cut back, 4 bases at V and 3 bases at J, with 8 bases in the middle. In DNA, the CDR3 is TGCAGCGTTGGGGGGCCTACAGATACGCAGTATTTT. This sequence encodes CSVGGPTDTQYF.

This chain joins TRBV12-2 and TRBJ2-2; the table's D call, TRBD2, has no DNA check behind it. TRBV12-2 is tagged as a pseudogene. This CDR3 region has 15 residues. CDR3 nucleotide sequence: TGTGCAAGTCGCTTAGTTGGTAGAGACACCGGGGAGCTGTTTTTT. Encoded protein: CASRLVGRDTGELFF.